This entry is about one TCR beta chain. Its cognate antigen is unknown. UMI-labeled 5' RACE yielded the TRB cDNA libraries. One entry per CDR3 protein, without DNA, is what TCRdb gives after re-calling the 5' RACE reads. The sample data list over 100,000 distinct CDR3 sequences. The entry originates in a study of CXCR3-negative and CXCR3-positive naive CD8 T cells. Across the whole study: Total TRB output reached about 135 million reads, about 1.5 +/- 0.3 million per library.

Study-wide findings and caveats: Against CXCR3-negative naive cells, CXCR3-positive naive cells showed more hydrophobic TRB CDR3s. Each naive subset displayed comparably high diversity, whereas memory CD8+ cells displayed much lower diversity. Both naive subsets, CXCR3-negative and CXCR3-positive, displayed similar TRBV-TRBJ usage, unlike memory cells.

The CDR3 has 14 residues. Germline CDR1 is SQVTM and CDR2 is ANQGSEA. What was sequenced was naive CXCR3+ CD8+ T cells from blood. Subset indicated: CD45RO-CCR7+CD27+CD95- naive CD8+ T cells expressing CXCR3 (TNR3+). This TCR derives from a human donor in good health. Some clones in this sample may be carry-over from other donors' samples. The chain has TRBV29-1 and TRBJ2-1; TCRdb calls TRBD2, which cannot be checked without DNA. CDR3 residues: CSVEKVGLSNEQFF.